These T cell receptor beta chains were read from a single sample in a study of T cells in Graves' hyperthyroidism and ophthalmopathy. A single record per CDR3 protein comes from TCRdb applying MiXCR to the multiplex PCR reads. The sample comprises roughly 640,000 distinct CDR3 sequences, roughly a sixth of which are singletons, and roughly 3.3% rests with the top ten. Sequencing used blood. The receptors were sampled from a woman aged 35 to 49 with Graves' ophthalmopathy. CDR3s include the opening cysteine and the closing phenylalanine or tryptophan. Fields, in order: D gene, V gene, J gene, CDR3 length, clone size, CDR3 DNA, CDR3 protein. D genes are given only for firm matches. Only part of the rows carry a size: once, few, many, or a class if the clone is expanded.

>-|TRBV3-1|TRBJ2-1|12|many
TGTGCCAGCAGCCAACCCCCCGGCCAGCAGTTCTTC
CASSQPPGQQFF
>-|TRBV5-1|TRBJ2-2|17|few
TGCGCCAGCAGCCGGGGGACAGCGGGGGCGAACACCGGGGAGCTGTTTTTT
CASSRGTAGANTGELFF
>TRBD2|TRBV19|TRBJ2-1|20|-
TGTGCCAGTAGTATTTTGGGCGTTGGGCGGGGGTACCGGTCCTACAATGAGCAGTTCTTC
CASSILGVGRGYRSYNEQFF
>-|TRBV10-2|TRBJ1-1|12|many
TGCGCCAGCAGGGAAGGGAACACTGAAGCTTTCTTT
CASREGNTEAFF
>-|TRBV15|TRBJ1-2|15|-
TGTGCCACCAGCAGAGATCTAGGGGATAGCTATGGCTACACCTTC
CATSRDLGDSYGYTF
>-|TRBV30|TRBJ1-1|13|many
TGTGCCTGGAGTCAGGGTTTGAACACTGAAGCTTTCTTT
CAWSQGLNTEAFF
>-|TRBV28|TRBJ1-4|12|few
TGTGCCAGCCAGACCAGTAATGAAAAACTGTTTTTT
CASQTSNEKLFF
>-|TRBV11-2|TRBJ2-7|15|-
TGTGCCAGCAGCTTATATTTTGCCACGCTTCGCGAGCAGTACTTC
CASSLYFATLREQYF
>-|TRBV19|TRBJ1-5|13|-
TGTGCCAGTAGACTGAATAGCAATCAGCCCCAGCATTTT
CASRLNSNQPQHF
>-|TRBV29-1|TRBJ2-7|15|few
TGCAGCGTTGTCCCCTACAGGAGAGGTAGTCACGAGCAGTACTTC
CSVVPYRRGSHEQYF
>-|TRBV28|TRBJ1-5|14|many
TGTGCCAGCAGTCTTAGTATGGGCAATCAGCCCCAGCATTTT
CASSLSMGNQPQHF
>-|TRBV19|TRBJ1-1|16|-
TGTGCCAGTACCCCGGGGGAGGTACTCCTGAGAACTGAAGCTTTCTTT
CASTPGEVLLRTEAFF
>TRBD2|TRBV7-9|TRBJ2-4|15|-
TGTGCCAGCAGCTTACTGGGTAGCGGGATTAACATTCAGTACTTC
CASSLLGSGINIQYF
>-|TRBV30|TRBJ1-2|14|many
TGTGCCTGGAGTGTACGAGGGGAGCACTATGGCTACACCTTC
CAWSVRGEHYGYTF
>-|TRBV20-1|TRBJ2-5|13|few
TGCAGTGCTAGTTACCAGTACCAAGAGACCCAGTACTTC
CSASYQYQETQYF
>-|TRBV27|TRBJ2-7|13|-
TGTGCCAGCAGTTGGGCCGCTACCTACGAGCAGTACTTC
CASSWAATYEQYF
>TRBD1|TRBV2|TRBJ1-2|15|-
TGTGCCAGCAGTGACCGGGACAGGGGCGACTATGGCTACACCTTC
CASSDRDRGDYGYTF
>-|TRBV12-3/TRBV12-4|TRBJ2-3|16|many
TGTGCCAGCAGTTTAGGGGCGGGGAGATTCACAGATACGCAGTATTTT
CASSLGAGRFTDTQYF
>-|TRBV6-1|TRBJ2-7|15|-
TGTGCCAGCAGTGAAGGACCAGGGAGCTCCTACGAGCAGTACTTC
CASSEGPGSSYEQYF
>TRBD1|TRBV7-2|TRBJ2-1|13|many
TGTGCCAGCAGCACGGACAGGGGGCATGAGCAGTTCTTC
CASSTDRGHEQFF
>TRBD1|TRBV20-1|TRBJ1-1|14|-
TGCAGTGCTAGGATAGACAGGGTTGGGACTGAAGCTTTCTTT
CSARIDRVGTEAFF
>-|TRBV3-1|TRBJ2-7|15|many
TGTGCCAGCAGCCCCGGATGGGCAGGGGGGTACGAGCAGTACTTC
CASSPGWAGGYEQYF
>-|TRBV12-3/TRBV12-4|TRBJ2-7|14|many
TGTGCCAGCAGTCTGGGCGGTTCCGTCTACGAGCAGTACTTC
CASSLGGSVYEQYF
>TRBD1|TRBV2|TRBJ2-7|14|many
TGTGCCAGCAGGGGACAGGGGAAGACCTACGAGCAGTACTTC
CASRGQGKTYEQYF
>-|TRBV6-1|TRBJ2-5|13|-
TGTGCCAGCAGAATAACAGGTCAAGAGACCCAGTACTTC
CASRITGQETQYF
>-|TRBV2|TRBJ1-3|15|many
TGTGCCAGCAGTGAATGGTGGGGCTCTGGAAACACCATATATTTT
CASSEWWGSGNTIYF
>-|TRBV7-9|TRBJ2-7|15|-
TGTGCCAGCAGCTCCTCGGGACATCCGACCTACGAGCAGTACTTC
CASSSSGHPTYEQYF
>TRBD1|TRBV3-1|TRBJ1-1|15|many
TGTGCCAGCAGCCGTAGACTCCAGGGGGAGGCTGAAGCTTTCTTT
CASSRRLQGEAEAFF
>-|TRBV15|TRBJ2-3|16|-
TGTGCCACCAGCAGAGAAGGGACTGATGGCACAGATACGCAGTATTTT
CATSREGTDGTDTQYF
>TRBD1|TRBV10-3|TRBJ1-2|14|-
TGTGCCATCAGTGATCCGGGACAGGGTCTGGGCTACACCTTC
CAISDPGQGLGYTF
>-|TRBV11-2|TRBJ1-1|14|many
TGTGCCAGCAGGCTGGGAGGGGGAGGCACTGAAGCTTTCTTT
CASRLGGGGTEAFF
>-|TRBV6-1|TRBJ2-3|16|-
TGTGCCAGCAGTGAAGATCCAGCAGGGCACACAGATACGCAGTATTTT
CASSEDPAGHTDTQYF
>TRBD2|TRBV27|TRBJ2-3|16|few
TGTGCCAGCAGTCGGACTAGCGGGAGGGCCCCGGATACGCAGTATTTT
CASSRTSGRAPDTQYF
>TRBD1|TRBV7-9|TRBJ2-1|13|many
TGTGCCAGCAGCCTCTGGACAGGACGGGAGCAGTTCTTC
CASSLWTGREQFF
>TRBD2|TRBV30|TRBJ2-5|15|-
TGTGCCTGGGGAAGCAGCGGGGGGGCCGGAGAGACCCAGTACTTC
CAWGSSGGAGETQYF
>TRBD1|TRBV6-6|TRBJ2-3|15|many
TGTGCCAGCAGTTACTCGGGACAGGGATATGGTACGCAGTATTTT
CASSYSGQGYGTQYF
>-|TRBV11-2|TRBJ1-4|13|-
TGTGCCAGCAGCTTACAGCTTAATGAAAAACTGTTTTTT
CASSLQLNEKLFF
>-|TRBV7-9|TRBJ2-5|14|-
TGTGCCAGCAGCTACCCCCGGGCGGAAGAGACCCAGTACTTC
CASSYPRAEETQYF
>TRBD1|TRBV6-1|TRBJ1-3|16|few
TGTGCCACCAAGTTGGGACAGACGAGCTCTGGAAACACCATATATTTT
CATKLGQTSSGNTIYF
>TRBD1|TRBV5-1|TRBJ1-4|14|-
TGCGCCAGCAAAATCGGGACAGGGGGAGAAAAACTGTTTTTT
CASKIGTGGEKLFF
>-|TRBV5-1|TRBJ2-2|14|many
TGCGCCAGCAGCTTGGCTCCCATTCTCGGGGAGCTGTTTTTT
CASSLAPILGELFF
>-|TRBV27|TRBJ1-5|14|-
TGTGCCAGCAGTCGGGGGGGCCTTAATCAGCCCCAGCATTTT
CASSRGGLNQPQHF
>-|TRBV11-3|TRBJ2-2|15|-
TGTGCCAGCAGCCCGGACTATCCCGACACCGGGGAGCTGTTTTTT
CASSPDYPDTGELFF
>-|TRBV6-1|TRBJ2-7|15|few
TGTGCCAGCAGCAGTCTAGGGACACCGAGCTACGAGCAGTACTTC
CASSSLGTPSYEQYF